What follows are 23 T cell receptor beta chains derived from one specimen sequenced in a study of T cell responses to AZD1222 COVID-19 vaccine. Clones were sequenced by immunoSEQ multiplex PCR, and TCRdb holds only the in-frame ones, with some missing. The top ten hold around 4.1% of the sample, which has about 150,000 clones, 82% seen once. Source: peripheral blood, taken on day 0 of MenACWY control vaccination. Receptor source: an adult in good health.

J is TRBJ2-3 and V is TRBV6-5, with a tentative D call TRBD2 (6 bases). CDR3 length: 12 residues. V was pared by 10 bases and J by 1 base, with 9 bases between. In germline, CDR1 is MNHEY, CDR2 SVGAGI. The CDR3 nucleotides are TGTGCCACCTCGGGGGGCACAGATACGCAGTATTTT. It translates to CATSGGTDTQYF.

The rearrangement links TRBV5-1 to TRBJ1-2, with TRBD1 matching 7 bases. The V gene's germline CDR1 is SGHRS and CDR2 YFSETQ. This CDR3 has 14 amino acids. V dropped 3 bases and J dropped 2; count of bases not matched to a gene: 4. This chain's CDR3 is CASSSQGENYGYTF. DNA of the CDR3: TGCGCCAGCAGCTCTCAGGGGGAGAACTATGGCTACACCTTC.

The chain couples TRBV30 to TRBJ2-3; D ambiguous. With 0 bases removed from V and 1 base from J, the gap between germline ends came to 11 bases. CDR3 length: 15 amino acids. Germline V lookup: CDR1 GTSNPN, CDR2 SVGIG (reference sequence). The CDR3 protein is CAWSVRRRGTDTQYF. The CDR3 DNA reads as TGTGCCTGGAGTGTCCGGCGAAGGGGCACAGATACGCAGTATTTT.

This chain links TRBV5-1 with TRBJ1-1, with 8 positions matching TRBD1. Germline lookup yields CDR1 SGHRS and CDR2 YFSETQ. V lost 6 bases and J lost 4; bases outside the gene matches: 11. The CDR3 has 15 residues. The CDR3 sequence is CASTLTGVEGTEAFF. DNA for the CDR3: TGCGCCAGCACCCTGACAGGGGTTGAGGGCACTGAAGCTTTCTTT.

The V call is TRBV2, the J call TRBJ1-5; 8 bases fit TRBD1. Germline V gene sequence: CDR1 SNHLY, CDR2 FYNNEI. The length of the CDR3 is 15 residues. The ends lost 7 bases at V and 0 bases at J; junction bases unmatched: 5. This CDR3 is CASKAGGYSNQPQHF. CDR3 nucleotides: TGTGCCAGCAAGGCAGGGGGCTATAGCAATCAGCCCCAGCATTTT.

Here the CDR3 reads CASSSTGTKSEAFF. DNA for the CDR3: TGCGCCAGCAGCTCCACCGGGACTAAGTCAGAAGCTTTCTTT. The chain carries TRBV5-1 and TRBJ1-1; tentative D call: TRBD1 (5 bases). The CDR3 loop spans 14 amino acids. V shed 3 bases and J shed 8 bases, with 17 bases lying between them. The germline V gene encodes CDR1 SGHRS and CDR2 YFSETQ.

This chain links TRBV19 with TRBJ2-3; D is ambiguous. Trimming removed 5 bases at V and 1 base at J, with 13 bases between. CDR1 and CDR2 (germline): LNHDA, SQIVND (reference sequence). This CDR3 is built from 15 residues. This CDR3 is CASSLPNSGTDTQYF. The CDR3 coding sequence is TGTGCCAGTAGTTTACCAAACTCAGGCACAGATACGCAGTATTTT.

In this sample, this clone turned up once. The CDR3 DNA sequence: TGTGCCAGCAGTGAAAGGGGCAGGAACACTGAAGCTTTCTTT. Translated, it gives CASSERGRNTEAFF. The gene calls are TRBV2 and TRBJ1-1; possibly TRBD1 for D (5 bases). Between the trimmed V and J ends, which lost 2 bases and 1 base, there was a span of 8 bases. The CDR3 has 14 residues. CDR1 is SNHLY, CDR2 FYNNEI, per germline.

CDR3 region: CASTLTGNTEAFF. DNA for the CDR3: TGTGCCAGCACCCTGACAGGGAACACTGAAGCTTTCTTT. V gene TRBV2 combines with J gene TRBJ1-1; D may be TRBD1 (6 bases). Germline V gene data show CDR1 as SNHLY and CDR2 as FYNNEI. V was trimmed by 7 bases and J by 1 base, leaving 10 bases between them. CDR3 size: 13 residues.

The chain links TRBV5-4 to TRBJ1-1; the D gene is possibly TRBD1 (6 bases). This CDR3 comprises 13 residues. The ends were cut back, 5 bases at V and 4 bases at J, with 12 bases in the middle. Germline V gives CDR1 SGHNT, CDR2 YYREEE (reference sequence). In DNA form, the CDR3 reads TGTGCCAGCAGGCAGACAGGCGTCACTGAAGCTTTCTTT. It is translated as CASRQTGVTEAFF.

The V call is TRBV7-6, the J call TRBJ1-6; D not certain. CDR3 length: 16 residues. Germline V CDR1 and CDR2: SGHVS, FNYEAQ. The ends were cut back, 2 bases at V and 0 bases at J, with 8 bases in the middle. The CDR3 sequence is CASSLTPSSYNSPLHF. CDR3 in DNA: TGTGCCAGCAGCTTAACCCCGAGCTCCTATAATTCACCCCTCCACTTT.

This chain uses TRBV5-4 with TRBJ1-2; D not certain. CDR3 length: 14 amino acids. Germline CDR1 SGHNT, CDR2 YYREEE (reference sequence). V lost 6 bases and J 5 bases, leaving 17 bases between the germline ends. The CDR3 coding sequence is TGTGCCAGCACCCCCATCGGGAACAGTTATGGCTACACCTTC. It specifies CASTPIGNSYGYTF. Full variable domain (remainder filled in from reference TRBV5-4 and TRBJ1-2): ETGVTQSPTHLIKTRGQQVTLRCSSQSGHNTVSWYQQALGQGPQFIFQYYREEENGRGNFPPRFSGLQFPNYSSELNVNALELDDSALYLCASTPIGNSYGYTFGSGTRLTVV.

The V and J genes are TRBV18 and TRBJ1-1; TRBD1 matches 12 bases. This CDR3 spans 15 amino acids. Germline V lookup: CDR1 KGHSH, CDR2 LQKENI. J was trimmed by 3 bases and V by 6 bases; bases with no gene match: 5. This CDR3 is CASSRDRGQDTEAFF. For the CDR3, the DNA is TGTGCCAGCTCCCGGGACAGGGGGCAGGACACTGAAGCTTTCTTT.

DNA of the CDR3: TGTGCCAGCAGCGCAACAACGTCCTATGGCTACACCTTC. This encodes CASSATTSYGYTF. This chain links TRBV9 with TRBJ1-2, with unresolved D. Per the germline V gene, CDR1 is SGDLS and CDR2 is YYNGEE. V was clipped by 3 bases and J by 4 bases, with 10 bases between them. This CDR3 is 13 amino acids long.

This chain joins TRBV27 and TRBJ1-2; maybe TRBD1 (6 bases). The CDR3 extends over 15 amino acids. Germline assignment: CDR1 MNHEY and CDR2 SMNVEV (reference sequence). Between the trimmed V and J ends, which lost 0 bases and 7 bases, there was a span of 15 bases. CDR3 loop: CASSLSRGGLGGYTF. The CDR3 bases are TGTGCCAGCAGTTTATCGAGGGGGGGCTTGGGTGGCTACACCTTC.

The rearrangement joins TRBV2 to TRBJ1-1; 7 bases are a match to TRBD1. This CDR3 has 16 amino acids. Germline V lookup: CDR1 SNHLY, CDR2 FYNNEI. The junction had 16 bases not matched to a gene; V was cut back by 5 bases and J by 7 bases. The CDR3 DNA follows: TGTGCCAGCAGTCCTGGTCCCGGGACAGCGACCCATGAAGCTTTCTTT. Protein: CASSPGPGTATHEAFF.

The CDR3 reads CASSTDRVEPQHF. CDR3 nucleotide sequence: TGTGCCAGCTCAACGGACAGGGTAGAGCCCCAGCATTTT. The J gene is TRBJ1-5, the V gene TRBV18; 8 nucleotides align to TRBD1. V was clipped by 5 bases and J by 8 bases; unmatched bases: 5. Germline V gives CDR1 KGHSH, CDR2 LQKENI. The CDR3 consists of 13 residues.

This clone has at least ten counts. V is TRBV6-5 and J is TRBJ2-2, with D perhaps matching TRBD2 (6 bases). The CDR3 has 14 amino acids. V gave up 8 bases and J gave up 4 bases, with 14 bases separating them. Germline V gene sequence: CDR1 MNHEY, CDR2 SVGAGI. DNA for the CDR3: TGTGCCAGCCTCCGGGGGTTCGGCACCGGGGAGCTGTTTTTT. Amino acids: CASLRGFGTGELFF.

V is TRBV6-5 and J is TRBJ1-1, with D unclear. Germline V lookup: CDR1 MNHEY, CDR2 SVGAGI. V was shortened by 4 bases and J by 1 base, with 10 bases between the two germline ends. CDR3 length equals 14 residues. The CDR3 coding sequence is TGTGCCAGCAGTTTTGACGGAAAGAACACTGAAGCTTTCTTT. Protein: CASSFDGKNTEAFF.

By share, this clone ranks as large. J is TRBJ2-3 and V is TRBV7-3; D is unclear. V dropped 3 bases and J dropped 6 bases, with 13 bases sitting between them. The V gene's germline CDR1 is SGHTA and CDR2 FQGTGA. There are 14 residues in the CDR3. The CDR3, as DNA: TGTGCCAGCAGCTTGTTGGGCACTTCCGATACGCAGTATTTT. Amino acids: CASSLLGTSDTQYF.

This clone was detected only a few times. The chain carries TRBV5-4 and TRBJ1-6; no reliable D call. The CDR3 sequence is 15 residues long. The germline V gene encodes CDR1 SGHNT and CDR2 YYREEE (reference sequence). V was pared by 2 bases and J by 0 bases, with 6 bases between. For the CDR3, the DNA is TGTGCCAGCAGCTTCCGTAGCTCCTATAATTCACCCCTCCACTTT. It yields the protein CASSFRSSYNSPLHF.

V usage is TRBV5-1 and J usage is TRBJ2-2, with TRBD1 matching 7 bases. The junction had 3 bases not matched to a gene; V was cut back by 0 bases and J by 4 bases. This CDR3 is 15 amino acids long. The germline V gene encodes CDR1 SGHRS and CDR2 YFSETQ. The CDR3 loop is CASSLEGQTTGELFF. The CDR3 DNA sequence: TGCGCCAGCAGCTTGGAGGGACAGACCACCGGGGAGCTGTTTTTT.

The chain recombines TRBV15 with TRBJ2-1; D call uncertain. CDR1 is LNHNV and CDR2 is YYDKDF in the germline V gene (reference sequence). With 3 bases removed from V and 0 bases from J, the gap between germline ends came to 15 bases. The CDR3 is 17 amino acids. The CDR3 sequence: CATSSTPGGRSYNEQFF. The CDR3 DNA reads TGTGCCACCAGCAGCACCCCGGGCGGTCGCTCCTACAATGAGCAGTTCTTC.